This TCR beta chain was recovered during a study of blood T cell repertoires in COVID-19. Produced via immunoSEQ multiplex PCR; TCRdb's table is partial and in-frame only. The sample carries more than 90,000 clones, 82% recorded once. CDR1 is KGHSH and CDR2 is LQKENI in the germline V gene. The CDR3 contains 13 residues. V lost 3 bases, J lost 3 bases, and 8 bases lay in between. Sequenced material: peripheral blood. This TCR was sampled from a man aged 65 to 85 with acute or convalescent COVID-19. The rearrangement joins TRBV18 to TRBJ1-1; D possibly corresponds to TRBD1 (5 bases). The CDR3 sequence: CASSPGPHTEAFF. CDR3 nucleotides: TGTGCCAGCTCACCGGGGCCCCACACTGAAGCTTTCTTT.